The source of this TCR beta chain is a study of PD-1 blockade in classical Hodgkin lymphoma. Every patient was affected by relapse after autologous stem cell transplantation, while exposure to brentuximab vedotin was not uniform. Sequenced by immunoSEQ multiplex PCR; TCRdb stores in-frame clones only, minus some. The sample yields around 16,000 clones, roughly 83% seen once. The CDR3 runs 14 residues. Germline V gene data show CDR1 as GTSNPN and CDR2 as SVGIG (reference sequence). V lost 0 bases and J lost 4; bases outside the gene matches: 4. V gene TRBV30 combines with J gene TRBJ2-7; 9 nucleotides agree with TRBD2. Sequenced here: peripheral blood mononuclear cells (PBMCs), sampled before the second cycle of nivolumab. The sequence was collected from a human donor with classical Hodgkin lymphoma. The DNA for the CDR3 is TGTGCCTGGAGTGTGCCTAGCGGGACGTACGAGCAGTACTTC. Amino acid sequence: CAWSVPSGTYEQYF.